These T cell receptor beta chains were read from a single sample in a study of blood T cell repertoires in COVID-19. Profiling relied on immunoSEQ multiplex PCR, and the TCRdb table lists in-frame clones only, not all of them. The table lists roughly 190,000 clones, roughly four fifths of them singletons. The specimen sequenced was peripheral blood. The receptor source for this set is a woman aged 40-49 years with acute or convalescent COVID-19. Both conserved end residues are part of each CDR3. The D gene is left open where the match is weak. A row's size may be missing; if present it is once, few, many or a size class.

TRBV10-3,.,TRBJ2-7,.,CAISTIWGESYEQYF,TGTGCCATCTCTACTATTTGGGGGGAGTCCTACGAGCAGTACTTC
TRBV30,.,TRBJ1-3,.,CAWSVEGVGNTIYF,TGTGCCTGGAGTGTTGAGGGAGTGGGAAACACCATATATTTT
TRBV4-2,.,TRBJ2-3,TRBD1,CASSPPLGQGNTDTQYF,TGTGCCAGCAGCCCACCCCTTGGACAGGGGAATACGGATACGCAGTATTTT
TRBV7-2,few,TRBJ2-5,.,CASSSPLEETQYF,TGTGCCAGCAGCTCCCCATTAGAAGAGACCCAGTACTTC
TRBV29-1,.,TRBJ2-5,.,CSVEVRQETQYF,TGCAGCGTTGAGGTCAGGCAGGAGACCCAGTACTTC
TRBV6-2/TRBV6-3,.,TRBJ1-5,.,CASSYLRGTGNQPQHF,TGTGCCAGCAGTTATTTAAGGGGGACCGGCAATCAGCCCCAGCATTTT
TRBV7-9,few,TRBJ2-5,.,CASSLYQEETQYF,TGTGCCAGCAGCTTATACCAGGAAGAGACCCAGTACTTC
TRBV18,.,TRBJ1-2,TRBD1,CASSPDGTGSGYTF,TGTGCCAGCTCACCCGACGGGACAGGGTCCGGCTACACCTTC
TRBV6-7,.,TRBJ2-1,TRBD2,CAGAGLEANEQFF,TGTGCCGGGGCGGGACTAGAGGCCAATGAGCAGTTCTTC
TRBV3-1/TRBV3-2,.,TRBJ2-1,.,CASSQLWGLDDEQFF,TGTGCCAGCAGCCAACTATGGGGGCTGGACGATGAGCAGTTCTTC
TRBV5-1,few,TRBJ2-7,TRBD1,CASSWGTGYFSYEQYF,TGCGCCAGCAGCTGGGGGACAGGATACTTCTCCTACGAGCAGTACTTC
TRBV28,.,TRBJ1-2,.,CAYLDIYGYTF,TGTGCCTACTTGGACATCTATGGCTACACCTTC
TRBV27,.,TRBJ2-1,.,CASSVSRANNEQFF,TGTGCCAGCAGTGTGAGCAGGGCTAATAATGAGCAGTTCTTC
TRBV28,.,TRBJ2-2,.,CASRAGFTGELFF,TGTGCCAGCAGGGCAGGGTTTACCGGGGAGCTGTTTTTT
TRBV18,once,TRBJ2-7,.,CASRQEYSYEQYF,TGTGCCAGCCGACAGGAGTACTCCTACGAGCAGTACTTC
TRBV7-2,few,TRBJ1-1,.,CASNLERDTEAFF,TGTGCAAGCAATTTAGAGAGGGATACTGAAGCTTTCTTT
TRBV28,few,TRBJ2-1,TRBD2,CASSHRRGVYNEQFF,TGTGCCAGCAGCCACAGGCGGGGGGTCTACAATGAGCAGTTCTTC
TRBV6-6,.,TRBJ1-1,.,CASSSPSTGQNTEAFF,TGTGCCAGCAGCAGTCCCAGCACGGGACAGAACACTGAAGCTTTCTTT
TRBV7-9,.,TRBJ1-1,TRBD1,CASSFTGGSGEAFF,TGTGCCAGCAGCTTTACAGGGGGCTCCGGTGAAGCTTTCTTT
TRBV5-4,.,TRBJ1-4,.,CASSLGGGGGDEKLFF,TGTGCCAGCAGCTTGGGCGGGGGAGGCGGGGATGAAAAACTGTTTTTT
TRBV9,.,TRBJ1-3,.,CASSVVGGQADSGNTIYF,TGTGCCAGCAGCGTAGTAGGGGGACAAGCGGACTCTGGAAACACCATATATTTT
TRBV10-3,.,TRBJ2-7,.,CAISGVAYAVNSYEQYF,TGTGCCATCAGCGGAGTGGCATATGCCGTGAACTCCTACGAGCAGTACTTC
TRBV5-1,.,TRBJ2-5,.,CASSLLQGGQETQYF,TGCGCCAGCAGCTTGTTACAGGGGGGGCAAGAGACCCAGTACTTC
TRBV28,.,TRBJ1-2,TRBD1,CASSSGTGNGGYTF,TGTGCCAGCAGTTCGGGGACAGGGAACGGTGGCTACACCTTC
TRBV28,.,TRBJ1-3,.,CASSLGRSSGNTIYF,TGTGCCAGCAGTTTAGGCAGGTCCTCTGGAAACACCATATATTTT
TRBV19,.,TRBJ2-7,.,CASSIGPDSSYEQYF,TGTGCCAGTAGTATAGGACCGGACAGCTCCTACGAGCAGTACTTC
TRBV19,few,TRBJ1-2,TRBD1,CASSIAGTGLRNYGYTF,TGTGCCAGTAGTATTGCTGGGACAGGCCTTCGAAACTATGGCTACACCTTC
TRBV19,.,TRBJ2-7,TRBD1,CASSVQGESYEQYF,TGTGCCAGTAGTGTCCAGGGGGAGTCCTACGAGCAGTACTTC
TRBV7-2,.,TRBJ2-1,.,CASSLRAYPYNEQFF,TGTGCCAGCAGCTTACGAGCATATCCCTACAATGAGCAGTTCTTC
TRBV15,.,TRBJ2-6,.,CATSRGLGESVGANVLTF,TGTGCCACCAGCAGAGGACTAGGGGAGTCAGTAGGGGCCAACGTCCTGACTTTC
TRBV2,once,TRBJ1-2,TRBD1,CASSWDSLGYTF,TGTGCCAGCAGTTGGGACAGTCTTGGCTACACCTTC
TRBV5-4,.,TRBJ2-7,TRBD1,CASSPDRGLNEQYF,TGTGCCAGCAGCCCAGACAGGGGGCTGAACGAGCAGTACTTC
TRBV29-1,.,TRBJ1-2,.,CSVSTAGSYTF,TGCAGCGTTTCCACTGCAGGAAGCTACACCTTC
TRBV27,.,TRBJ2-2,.,CASSLGSEEGTGELFF,TGTGCCAGCAGCCTCGGGAGTGAGGAGGGCACCGGGGAGCTGTTTTTT
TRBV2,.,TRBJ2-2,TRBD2,CASTQGLAGTGELFF,TGTGCCAGCACCCAGGGACTAGCGGGAACCGGGGAGCTGTTTTTT
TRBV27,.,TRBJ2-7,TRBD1,CASSFRDRNEQYF,TGTGCCAGCAGTTTCCGGGACAGGAACGAGCAGTACTTC
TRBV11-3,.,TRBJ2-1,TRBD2,CASSFAGTSASEQFF,TGTGCCAGCAGCTTCGCCGGGACTAGCGCATCGGAGCAGTTCTTC
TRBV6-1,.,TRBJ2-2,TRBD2,CASSALAGGHTGELFF,TGTGCCAGCAGTGCCCTAGCGGGGGGGCACACCGGGGAGCTGTTTTTT
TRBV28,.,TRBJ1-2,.,CASSFAPQGGAYGYTF,TGTGCCAGCAGTTTCGCCCCACAGGGCGGTGCCTATGGCTACACCTTC
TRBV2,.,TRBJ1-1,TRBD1,CASSESTGWPEAFF,TGTGCCAGCAGTGAATCGACAGGGTGGCCTGAAGCTTTCTTT
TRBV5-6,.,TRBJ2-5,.,CASTFRGRETQYF,TGTGCCAGCACCTTTCGAGGGCGGGAGACCCAGTACTTC
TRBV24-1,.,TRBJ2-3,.,CATSDLASEPDTQYF,TGTGCCACCAGTGATTTGGCTAGCGAGCCAGATACGCAGTATTTT
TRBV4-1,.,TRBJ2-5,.,CASSRTGLAVETQYF,TGCGCCAGCAGCCGCACGGGACTGGCTGTAGAGACCCAGTACTTC
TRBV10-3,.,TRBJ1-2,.,CAIRRGYGYTF,TGTGCCATTCGGCGGGGCTATGGCTACACCTTC
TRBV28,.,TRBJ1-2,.,CASSLVTGSGYTF,TGTGCCAGCAGTTTAGTTACAGGGAGCGGCTACACCTTC
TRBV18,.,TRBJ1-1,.,CASSPSGSGRSTEAFF,TGTGCCAGCTCACCATCCGGGAGTGGGAGATCCACTGAAGCTTTCTTT
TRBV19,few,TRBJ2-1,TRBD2,CASRFGLAGGNEQFF,TGTGCCAGTAGGTTTGGACTAGCGGGCGGAAATGAGCAGTTCTTC
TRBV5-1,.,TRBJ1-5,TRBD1,CASSPRQGVRIYMHF,TGCGCCAGCAGTCCTAGACAGGGAGTTAGGATTTATATGCATTTT
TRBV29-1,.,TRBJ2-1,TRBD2,CSVGGDSSGHNEQFF,TGCAGCGTTGGGGGGGACTCTAGCGGGCACAATGAGCAGTTCTTC
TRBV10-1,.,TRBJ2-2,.,CASQMTVNTGELFF,TGCGCCAGCCAGATGACAGTGAACACCGGGGAGCTGTTTTTT
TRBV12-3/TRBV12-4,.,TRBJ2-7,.,CASSLAGSYEQYF,TGTGCCAGCAGTTTAGCCGGGTCCTACGAGCAGTACTTC
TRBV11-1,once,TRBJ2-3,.,CASRIRWPSTDTQYF,TGTGCCAGCAGGATACGCTGGCCTAGCACAGATACGCAGTATTTT
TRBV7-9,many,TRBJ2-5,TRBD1,CASSSRTGLQETQYF,TGTGCCAGCAGCTCCCGGACAGGTTTACAAGAGACCCAGTACTTC
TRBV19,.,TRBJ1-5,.,CASFPGVGLQPQHF,TGTGCCAGTTTCCCGGGGGTCGGTTTGCAGCCCCAGCATTTT
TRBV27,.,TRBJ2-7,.,CASSGLLPDEQYF,TGTGCCAGCAGTGGACTCCTTCCCGACGAGCAGTACTTC
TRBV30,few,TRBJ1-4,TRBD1,CAWTVEGAYEKLFF,TGTGCCTGGACTGTTGAGGGGGCGTATGAAAAACTGTTTTTT
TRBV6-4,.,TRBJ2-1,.,CASSERGQDYNEQFF,TGTGCCAGCAGTGAGCGGGGCCAGGATTATAATGAGCAGTTCTTC
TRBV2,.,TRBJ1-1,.,CASSLGEAFF,TGTGCCAGCAGCCTCGGTGAAGCTTTCTTT
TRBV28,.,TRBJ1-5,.,CASSLTVNQPQHF,TGTGCCAGCAGTTTGACAGTCAATCAGCCCCAGCATTTT